This T cell receptor beta chain emerged from a study of blood T cell repertoires in COVID-19. Study details: Acute and convalescent COVID-19 specimens originated in the United States, Italy and Spain.

Per the original data handling: Reference gene primer amplification gave estimated nucleated cell counts. The assay was immunoSEQ multiplex PCR, and TCRdb's table has in-frame clones only and misses some. V and J calls and clone size follow that table, whereas D and trimming were derived from the DNA. This sample yields approximately 60,000 clones, of which approximately 80% are seen a single time; approximately 3.4% belongs to the top ten. Sequencing input: peripheral blood. The sequence came from a woman of 80 years or more with acute or convalescent COVID-19.

Here the CDR3 DNA reads TGTGCCAGCAGGCCTTTGGGAGGAACAGATACGCAGTATTTT. Encoded protein: CASRPLGGTDTQYF. The rearrangement uses TRBV6-6 and TRBJ2-3; D possibly corresponds to TRBD2 (6 bases). The germline V gene has CDR1 MNHNY and CDR2 SVGAGI (reference sequence). This CDR3 region has 14 residues. The V gene lost 6 bases and the J gene lost 3 bases, with 13 bases spanning the gap.